The rows below give T cell receptor beta chains drawn from one sample of a study of blood T cell repertoires in COVID-19. TCRdb's table, derived via immunoSEQ multiplex PCR, lists solely in-frame clones and lacks some. The sample has around 320,000 clones; approximately 88% are singletons. The source material was peripheral blood. Every receptor here comes from a woman between 25 and 40 years old who had recovered from COVID-19. Both conserved end residues are part of each CDR3. The order of the fields is CDR3 protein, CDR3 DNA, V gene, J gene, D gene, clone size. The D gene is left open where the match is weak. Clone size appears in some rows only: once, few, many, or a class for an expanded clone.

CDR3aa: CASSKRQSSTDTQYF; CDR3nt: TGTGCCAGCAGCAAAAGACAGTCTAGCACAGATACGCAGTATTTT; v_gene: TRBV7-6; j_gene: TRBJ2-3; d_gene: -; abundance: -
CDR3aa: CASSPTGGETQYF; CDR3nt: TGTGCCAGCAGCCCTACAGGGGGGGAGACCCAGTACTTC; v_gene: TRBV28; j_gene: TRBJ2-5; d_gene: TRBD1; abundance: -
CDR3aa: CASSTDSVVGAFF; CDR3nt: TGTGCCAGCAGTACCGACAGTGTTGTTGGGGCTTTCTTT; v_gene: TRBV2; j_gene: TRBJ1-1; d_gene: -; abundance: -
CDR3aa: CASSLMQGVGGNTIYF; CDR3nt: TGTGCCAGCAGCTTGATGCAGGGGGTCGGTGGAAACACCATATATTTT; v_gene: TRBV7-2; j_gene: TRBJ1-3; d_gene: TRBD1; abundance: -
CDR3aa: CASSPRDRDLVEQYF; CDR3nt: TGTGCCAGCAGTCCCCGGGACAGAGACCTTGTGGAGCAGTACTTC; v_gene: TRBV2; j_gene: TRBJ2-7; d_gene: TRBD1; abundance: -
CDR3aa: CASTPGHVQETQYF; CDR3nt: TGTGCCAGCACTCCGGGTCACGTTCAAGAGACCCAGTACTTC; v_gene: TRBV9; j_gene: TRBJ2-5; d_gene: -; abundance: -
CDR3aa: CASMRAGVSDTQYF; CDR3nt: TGTGCCAGCATGCGGGCCGGAGTTTCAGATACGCAGTATTTT; v_gene: TRBV6-5; j_gene: TRBJ2-3; d_gene: -; abundance: -
CDR3aa: CASSYLTPNEKLFF; CDR3nt: TGTGCCAGCAGTTACTTGACACCTAATGAAAAACTGTTTTTT; v_gene: TRBV6-5; j_gene: TRBJ1-4; d_gene: -; abundance: -
CDR3aa: CASSLTGINYQETQYF; CDR3nt: TGCGCCAGCAGCTTGACAGGAATCAATTACCAAGAGACCCAGTACTTC; v_gene: TRBV5-1; j_gene: TRBJ2-5; d_gene: -; abundance: -
CDR3aa: CASSPRGQLEGYTF; CDR3nt: TGTGCCAGCAGCCCCCGGGGACAGCTAGAAGGCTACACCTTC; v_gene: TRBV3-1/TRBV3-2; j_gene: TRBJ1-2; d_gene: TRBD1; abundance: -
CDR3aa: CASSVGLGGNNSPLHF; CDR3nt: TGTGCCAGCAGCGTAGGTCTTGGGGGGAATAATTCACCCCTCCACTTT; v_gene: TRBV9; j_gene: TRBJ1-6; d_gene: -; abundance: -
CDR3aa: CASSMGTLLSQPQHF; CDR3nt: TGTGCCAGTAGTATGGGGACACTCCTGAGTCAGCCCCAGCATTTT; v_gene: TRBV19; j_gene: TRBJ1-5; d_gene: -; abundance: -
CDR3aa: CSAQGIAGNTIYF; CDR3nt: TGCAGCGCACAGGGAATCGCTGGAAACACCATATATTTT; v_gene: TRBV29-1; j_gene: TRBJ1-3; d_gene: -; abundance: once
CDR3aa: CASSPPSGSGNQPQHF; CDR3nt: TGTGCCAGCTCACCACCATCCGGGTCGGGCAATCAGCCCCAGCATTTT; v_gene: TRBV18; j_gene: TRBJ1-5; d_gene: -; abundance: -
CDR3aa: CASSIGYRRYEQYF; CDR3nt: TGTGCCAGTAGTATTGGGTACAGGCGCTACGAGCAGTACTTC; v_gene: TRBV19; j_gene: TRBJ2-7; d_gene: -; abundance: once
CDR3aa: CASSRQGAKNEKLFF; CDR3nt: TGTGCCAGCAGTCGCCAGGGGGCAAAGAATGAAAAACTGTTTTTT; v_gene: TRBV28; j_gene: TRBJ1-4; d_gene: TRBD1; abundance: -
CDR3aa: CASSPWDRDVFF; CDR3nt: TGTGCCAGCAGCCCATGGGACAGGGACGTTTTCTTT; v_gene: TRBV7-9; j_gene: TRBJ1-1; d_gene: TRBD1; abundance: -
CDR3aa: CASTLNSGGAGEQFF; CDR3nt: TGTGCCAGCACCTTGAATAGCGGGGGGGCCGGTGAGCAGTTCTTC; v_gene: TRBV7-9; j_gene: TRBJ2-1; d_gene: TRBD2; abundance: -
CDR3aa: CASSLGQNYGYTF; CDR3nt: TGTGCCAGCAGTTTAGGGCAGAACTATGGCTACACCTTC; v_gene: TRBV28; j_gene: TRBJ1-2; d_gene: -; abundance: -
CDR3aa: CASSDCRRGVDAPHEQYF; CDR3nt: TGTGCCAGCAGTGACTGCCGCAGGGGCGTCGATGCCCCCCACGAGCAGTACTTC; v_gene: TRBV6-4; j_gene: TRBJ2-7; d_gene: -; abundance: -
CDR3aa: CASSSPGLAGGEQYF; CDR3nt: TGTGCCAGCTCATCTCCGGGACTAGCGGGGGGCGAGCAGTACTTC; v_gene: TRBV18; j_gene: TRBJ2-7; d_gene: TRBD2; abundance: -
CDR3aa: CASSQEDSPLKLFF; CDR3nt: TGTGCCAGCAGCCAAGAAGACAGCCCGTTAAAACTGTTTTTT; v_gene: TRBV3-1/TRBV3-2; j_gene: TRBJ1-4; d_gene: -; abundance: -
CDR3aa: CASSLHTSGVTDTQYF; CDR3nt: TGTGCCAGCAGTTTGCACACTAGCGGGGTCACAGATACGCAGTATTTT; v_gene: TRBV28; j_gene: TRBJ2-3; d_gene: TRBD2; abundance: -
CDR3aa: CASSSGTANSPLHF; CDR3nt: TGTGCCAGCAGTTCCGGGACAGCCAATTCACCCCTCCACTTT; v_gene: TRBV6-5; j_gene: TRBJ1-6; d_gene: TRBD1; abundance: -
CDR3aa: CASSPFNRNPHEQYF; CDR3nt: TGTGCCAGCAGTCCTTTTAACAGGAACCCCCACGAGCAGTACTTC; v_gene: TRBV14; j_gene: TRBJ2-7; d_gene: -; abundance: -
CDR3aa: CASSQLQGAGTGELFF; CDR3nt: TGTGCCAGCAGCCAACTACAGGGGGCGGGCACCGGGGAGCTGTTTTTT; v_gene: TRBV14; j_gene: TRBJ2-2; d_gene: TRBD1; abundance: -
CDR3aa: CAWSSQRNQPQHF; CDR3nt: TGTGCCTGGAGTTCACAACGCAATCAGCCCCAGCATTTT; v_gene: TRBV30; j_gene: TRBJ1-5; d_gene: -; abundance: -
CDR3aa: CASSLWQSEKLFF; CDR3nt: TGTGCCAGCAGCTTGTGGCAGTCAGAAAAACTGTTTTTT; v_gene: TRBV5-4; j_gene: TRBJ1-4; d_gene: -; abundance: once